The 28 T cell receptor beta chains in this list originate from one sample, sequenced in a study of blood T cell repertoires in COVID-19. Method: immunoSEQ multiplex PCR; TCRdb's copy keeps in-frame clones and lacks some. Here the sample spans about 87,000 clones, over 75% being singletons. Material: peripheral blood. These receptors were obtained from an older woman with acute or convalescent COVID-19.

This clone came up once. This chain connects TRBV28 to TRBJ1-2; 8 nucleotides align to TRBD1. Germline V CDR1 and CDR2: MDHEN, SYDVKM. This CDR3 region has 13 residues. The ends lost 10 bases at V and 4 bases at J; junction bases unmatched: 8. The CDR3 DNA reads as TGTGCCACCCTGGACAGGGCTGTCTATGGCTACACCTTC. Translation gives CATLDRAVYGYTF.

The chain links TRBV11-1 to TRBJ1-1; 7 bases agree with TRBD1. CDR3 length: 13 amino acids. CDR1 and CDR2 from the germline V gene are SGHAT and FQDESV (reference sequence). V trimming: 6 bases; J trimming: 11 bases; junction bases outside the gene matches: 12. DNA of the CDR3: TGTGCCAGCAGGCAAGCGGGGGGGACAGTTGCTTTCTTT. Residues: CASRQAGGTVAFF.

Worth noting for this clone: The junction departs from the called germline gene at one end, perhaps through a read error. CDR3 in DNA: TGTGCTAGCAGCAGGGGGCAAGAGACCCAGTACTTC. Protein sequence: CASSRGQETQYF. The chain joins TRBV7-7 to TRBJ2-5; the match to TRBD1 covers 7 bases. The CDR3 totals 12 residues. Germline V CDR1 and CDR2: SSHAT, FNYEAQ (reference sequence).

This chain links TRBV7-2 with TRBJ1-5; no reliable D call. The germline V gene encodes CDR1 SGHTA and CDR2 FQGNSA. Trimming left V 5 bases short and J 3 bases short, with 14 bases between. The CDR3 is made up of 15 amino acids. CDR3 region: CASSPWTGINQPQHF. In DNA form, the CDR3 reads TGTGCCAGCAGCCCTTGGACCGGGATCAATCAGCCCCAGCATTTT.

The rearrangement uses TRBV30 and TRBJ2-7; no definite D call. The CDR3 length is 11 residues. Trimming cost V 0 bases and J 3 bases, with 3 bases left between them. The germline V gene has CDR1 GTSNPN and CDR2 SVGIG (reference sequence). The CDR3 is CAWSVYYEQYF. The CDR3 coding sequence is TGTGCCTGGAGTGTTTACTACGAGCAGTACTTC.

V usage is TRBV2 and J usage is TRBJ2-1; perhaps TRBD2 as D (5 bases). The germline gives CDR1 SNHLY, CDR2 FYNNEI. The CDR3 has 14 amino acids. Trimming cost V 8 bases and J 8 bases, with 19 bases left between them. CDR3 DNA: TGTGCCAGCGAGGGCGGTCTCAGGCGGGATGAGCAGTTCTTC. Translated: CASEGGLRRDEQFF.

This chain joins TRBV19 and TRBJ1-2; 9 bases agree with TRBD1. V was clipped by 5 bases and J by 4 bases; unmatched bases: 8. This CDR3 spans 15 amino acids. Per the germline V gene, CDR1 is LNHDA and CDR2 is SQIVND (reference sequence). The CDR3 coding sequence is TGTGCCAGTAGTTCCCGGGACAGGGCAACCTATGGCTACACCTTC. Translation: CASSSRDRATYGYTF.

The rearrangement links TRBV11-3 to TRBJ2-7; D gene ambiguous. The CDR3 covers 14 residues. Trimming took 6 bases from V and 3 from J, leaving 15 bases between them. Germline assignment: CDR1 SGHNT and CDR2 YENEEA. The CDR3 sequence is CASRTIGGDYEQYF. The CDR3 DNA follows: TGTGCCAGCAGGACCATTGGCGGAGACTACGAGCAGTACTTC.

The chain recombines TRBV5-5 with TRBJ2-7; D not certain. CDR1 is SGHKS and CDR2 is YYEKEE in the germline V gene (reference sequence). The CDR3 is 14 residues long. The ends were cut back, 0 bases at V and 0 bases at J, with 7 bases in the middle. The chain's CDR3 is CASSLGLISYEQYF. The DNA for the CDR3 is TGTGCCAGCAGCTTGGGACTCATCTCCTACGAGCAGTACTTC.

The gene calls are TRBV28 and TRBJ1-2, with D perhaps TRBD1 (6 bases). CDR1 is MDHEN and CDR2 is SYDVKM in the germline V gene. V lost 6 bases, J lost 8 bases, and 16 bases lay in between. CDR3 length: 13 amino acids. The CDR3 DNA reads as TGTGCCAGCAGCCCCCCAGGGGCGTACGGCTACACCTTC. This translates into CASSPPGAYGYTF.

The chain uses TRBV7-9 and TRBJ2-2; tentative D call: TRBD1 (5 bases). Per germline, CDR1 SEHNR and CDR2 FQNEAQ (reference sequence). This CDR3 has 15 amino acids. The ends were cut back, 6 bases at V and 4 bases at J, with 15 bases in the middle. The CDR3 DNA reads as TGTGCCAGCAGGAAGGGGATGGGGTCCACCGGGGAGCTGTTTTTT. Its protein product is CASRKGMGSTGELFF.

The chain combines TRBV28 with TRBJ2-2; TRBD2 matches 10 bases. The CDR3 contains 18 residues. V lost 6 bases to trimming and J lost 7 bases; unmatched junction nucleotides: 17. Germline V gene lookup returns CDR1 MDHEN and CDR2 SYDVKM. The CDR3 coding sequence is TGTGCCAGCAGCCGAGGCGGGCTAGCGGGGGTCCTACGCGGGGAGCTGTTTTTT. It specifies CASSRGGLAGVLRGELFF.

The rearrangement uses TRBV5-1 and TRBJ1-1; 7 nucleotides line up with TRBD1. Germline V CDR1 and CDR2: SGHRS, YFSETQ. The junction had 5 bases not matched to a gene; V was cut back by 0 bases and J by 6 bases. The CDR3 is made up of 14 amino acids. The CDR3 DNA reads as TGCGCCAGCAGCTTGGACCTCGGGACAGCTGAAGCTTTCTTT. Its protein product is CASSLDLGTAEAFF.

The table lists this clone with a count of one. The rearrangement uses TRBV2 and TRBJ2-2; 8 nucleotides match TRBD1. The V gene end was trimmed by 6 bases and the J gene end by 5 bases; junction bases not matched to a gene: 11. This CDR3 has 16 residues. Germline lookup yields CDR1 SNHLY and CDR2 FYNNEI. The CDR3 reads CASSMMDRASTGELFF. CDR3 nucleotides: TGTGCCAGCAGCATGATGGACAGGGCGAGTACCGGGGAGCTGTTTTTT.

The CDR3 protein is CASSRGISGNTIYF. In nucleotides, the CDR3 is TGTGCCAGCAGCCGCGGAATCTCTGGAAACACCATATATTTT. This chain joins TRBV6-5 and TRBJ1-3; D gene unclear. With 6 bases removed from V and 0 bases from J, the gap between germline ends came to 9 bases. CDR1 and CDR2 (germline): MNHEY, SVGAGI. This CDR3 contains 14 residues.

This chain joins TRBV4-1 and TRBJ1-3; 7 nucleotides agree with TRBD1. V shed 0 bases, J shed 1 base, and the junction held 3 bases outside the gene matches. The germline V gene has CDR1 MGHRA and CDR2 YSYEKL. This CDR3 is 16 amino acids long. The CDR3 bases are TGCGCCAGCAGCCAAGAAAGACAGGGATCTGGAAACACCATATATTTT. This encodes CASSQERQGSGNTIYF.

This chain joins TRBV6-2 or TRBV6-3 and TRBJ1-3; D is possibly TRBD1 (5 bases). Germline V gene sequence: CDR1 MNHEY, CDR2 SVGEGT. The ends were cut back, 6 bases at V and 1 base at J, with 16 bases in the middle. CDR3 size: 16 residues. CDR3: CASSLSVGQSGNTIYF. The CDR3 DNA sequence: TGTGCCAGCAGCCTGAGTGTTGGACAATCTGGAAACACCATATATTTT.

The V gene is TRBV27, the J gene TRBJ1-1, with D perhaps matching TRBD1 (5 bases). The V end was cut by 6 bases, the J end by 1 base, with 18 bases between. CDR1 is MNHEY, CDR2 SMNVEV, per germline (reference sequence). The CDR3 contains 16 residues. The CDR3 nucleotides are TGTGCCAGCAGCCCCGAGGAGGGGAGGACGAACACTGAAGCTTTCTTT. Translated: CASSPEEGRTNTEAFF.

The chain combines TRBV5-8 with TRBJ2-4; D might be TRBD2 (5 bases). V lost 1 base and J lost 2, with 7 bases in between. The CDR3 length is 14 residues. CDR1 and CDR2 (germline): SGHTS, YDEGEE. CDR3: CASSLRGPKNIQYF. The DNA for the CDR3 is TGTGCCAGCAGCTTGCGAGGGCCCAAAAACATTCAGTACTTC.

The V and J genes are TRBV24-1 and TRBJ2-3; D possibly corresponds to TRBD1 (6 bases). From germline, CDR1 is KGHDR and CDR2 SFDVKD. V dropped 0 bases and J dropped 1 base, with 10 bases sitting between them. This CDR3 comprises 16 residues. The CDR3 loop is CATSDLSAGGTDTQYF. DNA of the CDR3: TGTGCCACCAGTGATTTGTCGGCAGGGGGCACAGATACGCAGTATTTT.

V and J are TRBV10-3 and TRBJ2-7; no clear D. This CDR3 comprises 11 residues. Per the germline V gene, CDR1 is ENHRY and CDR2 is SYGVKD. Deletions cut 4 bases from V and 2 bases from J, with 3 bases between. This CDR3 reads CAISAAYEQYF. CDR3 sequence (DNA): TGTGCCATCAGTGCGGCCTACGAGCAGTACTTC.

The CDR3 loop reads CASSYRGSTYEQYF. CDR3 nucleotides: TGTGCCAGCAGTTACCGAGGCAGTACCTACGAGCAGTACTTC. The chain recombines TRBV6-5 with TRBJ2-7; no clear D. This CDR3 contains 14 residues. V was pared by 2 bases and J by 2 bases, with 10 bases between. Germline CDR1 MNHEY, CDR2 SVGAGI.

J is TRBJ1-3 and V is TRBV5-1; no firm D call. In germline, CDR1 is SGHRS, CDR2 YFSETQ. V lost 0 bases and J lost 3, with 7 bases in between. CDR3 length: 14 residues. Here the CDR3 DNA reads TGCGCCAGCAGCTTGGCCGGTGGTGGAAACACCATATATTTT. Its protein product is CASSLAGGGNTIYF.

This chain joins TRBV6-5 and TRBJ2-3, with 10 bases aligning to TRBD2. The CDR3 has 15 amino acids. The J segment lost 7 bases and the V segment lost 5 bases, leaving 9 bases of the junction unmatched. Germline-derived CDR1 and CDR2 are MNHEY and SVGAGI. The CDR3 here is CASSRTSGVGNTQYF. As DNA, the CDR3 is TGTGCCAGCAGTAGAACTAGCGGGGTTGGTAATACGCAGTATTTT.

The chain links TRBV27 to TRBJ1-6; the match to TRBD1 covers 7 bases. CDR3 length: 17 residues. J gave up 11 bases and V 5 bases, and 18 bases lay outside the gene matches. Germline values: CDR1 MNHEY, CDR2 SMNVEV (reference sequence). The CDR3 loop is CASSLQGVARAAPPLHF. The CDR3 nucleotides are TGTGCCAGCAGTCTCCAGGGGGTCGCGAGGGCGGCTCCACCCCTCCACTTT.

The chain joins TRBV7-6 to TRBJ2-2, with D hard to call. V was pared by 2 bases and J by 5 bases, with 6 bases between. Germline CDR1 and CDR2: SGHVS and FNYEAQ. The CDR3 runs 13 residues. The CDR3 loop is CASSLRETGELFF. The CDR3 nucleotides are TGTGCCAGCAGCTTACGAGAAACCGGGGAGCTGTTTTTT.

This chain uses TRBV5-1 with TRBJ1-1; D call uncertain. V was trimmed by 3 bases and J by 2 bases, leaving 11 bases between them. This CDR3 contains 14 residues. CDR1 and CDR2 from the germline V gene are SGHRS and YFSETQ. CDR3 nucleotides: TGCGCCAGCAGCTCGACCGGGAGAAACACTGAAGCTTTCTTT. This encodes CASSSTGRNTEAFF.

The CDR3 reads CASKPRQVGNQPQHF. DNA of the CDR3: TGTGCCAGTAAACCACGACAGGTGGGCAATCAGCCCCAGCATTTT. J is TRBJ1-5 and V is TRBV19, with a possible D match to TRBD1 (6 bases). Between the trimmed V and J ends, which lost 7 bases and 2 bases, there was a span of 15 bases. CDR1 is LNHDA, CDR2 SQIVND, per germline (reference sequence). This CDR3 has 15 amino acids.